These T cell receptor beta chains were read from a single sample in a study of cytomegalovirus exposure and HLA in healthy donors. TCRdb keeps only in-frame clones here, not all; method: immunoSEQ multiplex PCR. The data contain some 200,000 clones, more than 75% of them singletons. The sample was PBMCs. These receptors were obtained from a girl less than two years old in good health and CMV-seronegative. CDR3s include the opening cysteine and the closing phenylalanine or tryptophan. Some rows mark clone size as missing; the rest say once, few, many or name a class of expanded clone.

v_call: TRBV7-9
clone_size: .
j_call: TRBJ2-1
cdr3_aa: CASSTAGTSDQQFF

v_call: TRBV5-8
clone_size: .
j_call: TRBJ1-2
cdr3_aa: CASRSFYGYTF

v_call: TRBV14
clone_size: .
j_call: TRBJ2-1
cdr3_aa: CASSRTSGGVNEQFF

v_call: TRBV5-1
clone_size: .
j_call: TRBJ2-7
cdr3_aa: CASKEGRTGGREQYF

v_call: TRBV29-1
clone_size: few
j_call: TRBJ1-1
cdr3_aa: CSVDYGLNTEAFF

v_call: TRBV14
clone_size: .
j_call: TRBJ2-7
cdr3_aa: CASSQEGWGPGEQYF

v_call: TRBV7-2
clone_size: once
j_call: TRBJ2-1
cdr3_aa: CASSDTSGRLAYNEQFF

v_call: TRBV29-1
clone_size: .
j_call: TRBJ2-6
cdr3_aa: CSVRQGSSGANVLTF

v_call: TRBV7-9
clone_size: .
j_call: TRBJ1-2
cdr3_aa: CSSSPGQAYGYTF

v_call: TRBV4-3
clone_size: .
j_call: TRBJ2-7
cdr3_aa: CASSQDRQGWYEQYF

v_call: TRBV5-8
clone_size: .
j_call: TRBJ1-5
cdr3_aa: CASSRDSFNQPQHF

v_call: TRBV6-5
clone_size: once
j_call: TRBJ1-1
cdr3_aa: CASISTEGLSAFF

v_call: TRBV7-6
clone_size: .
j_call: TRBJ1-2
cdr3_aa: CASSPDSVLYGYTF

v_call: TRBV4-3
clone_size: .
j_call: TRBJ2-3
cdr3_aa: CASSYNPGLVRTDTQYF

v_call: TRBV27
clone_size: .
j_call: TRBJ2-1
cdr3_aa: CASSSRLAGFLNEQFF

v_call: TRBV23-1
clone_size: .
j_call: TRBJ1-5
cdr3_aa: CASSVGQTYSNQPQHF

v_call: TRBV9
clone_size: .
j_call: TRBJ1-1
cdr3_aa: CASSVERGRDTEAFF

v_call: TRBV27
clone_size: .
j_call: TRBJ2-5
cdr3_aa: CASSQIQGAMQETQYF

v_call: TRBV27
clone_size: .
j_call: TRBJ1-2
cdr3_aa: CASSWDRGGGYTF

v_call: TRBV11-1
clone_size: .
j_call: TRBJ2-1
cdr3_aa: CASSPGGSYNEQFF

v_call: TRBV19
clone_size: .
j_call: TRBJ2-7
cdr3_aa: CASSLQGFNEQYF

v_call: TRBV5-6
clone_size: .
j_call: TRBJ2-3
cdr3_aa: CASSFFGRETDTQYF

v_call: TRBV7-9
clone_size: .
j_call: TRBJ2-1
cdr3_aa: CASSQRDRGSLYNEQFF

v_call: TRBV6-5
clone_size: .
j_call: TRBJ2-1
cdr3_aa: CASSSFPGGVSEQFF

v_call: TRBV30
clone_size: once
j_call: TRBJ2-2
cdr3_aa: CAWNRWTGGPNTGELFF

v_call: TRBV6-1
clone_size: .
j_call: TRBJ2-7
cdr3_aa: CASSESKTGPGYEQYF

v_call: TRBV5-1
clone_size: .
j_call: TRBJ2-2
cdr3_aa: CASSLVGGPSPGELFF

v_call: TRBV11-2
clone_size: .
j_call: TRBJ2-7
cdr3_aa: CASSLGQPTSYEQYF

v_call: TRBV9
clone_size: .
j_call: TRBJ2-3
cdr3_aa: CASAREGGSADTQYF

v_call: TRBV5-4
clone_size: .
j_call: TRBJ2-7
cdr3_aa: CASSPPSGTSGYEQYF

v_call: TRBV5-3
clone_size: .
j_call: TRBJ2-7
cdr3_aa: CARSLLVGPSREQYF

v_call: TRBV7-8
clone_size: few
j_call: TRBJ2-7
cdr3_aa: CASSLGGGLTYEQYF

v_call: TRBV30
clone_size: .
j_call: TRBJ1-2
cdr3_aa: CAWSARQHPGYGYTF

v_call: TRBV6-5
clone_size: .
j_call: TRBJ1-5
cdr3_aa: CASSYSLSNQPQHF

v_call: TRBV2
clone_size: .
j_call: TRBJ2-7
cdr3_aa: CASSEGLDSPYEQYF

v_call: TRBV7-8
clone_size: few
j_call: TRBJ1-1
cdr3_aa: CASSLARDTRYTEAFF

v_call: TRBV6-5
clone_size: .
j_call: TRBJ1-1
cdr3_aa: CASRFSVNTEAFF

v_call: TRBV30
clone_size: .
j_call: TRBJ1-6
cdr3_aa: CAWSPGGLGSPLHF